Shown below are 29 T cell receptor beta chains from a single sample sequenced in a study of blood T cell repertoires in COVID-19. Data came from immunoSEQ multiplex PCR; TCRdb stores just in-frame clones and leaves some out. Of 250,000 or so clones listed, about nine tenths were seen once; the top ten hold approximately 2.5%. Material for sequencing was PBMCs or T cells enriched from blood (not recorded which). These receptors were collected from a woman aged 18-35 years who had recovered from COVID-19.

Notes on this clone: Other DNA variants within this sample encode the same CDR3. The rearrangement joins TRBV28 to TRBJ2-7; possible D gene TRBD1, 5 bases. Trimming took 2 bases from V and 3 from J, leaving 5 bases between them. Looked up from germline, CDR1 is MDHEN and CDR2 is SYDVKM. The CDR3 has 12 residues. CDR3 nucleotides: TGTGCCAGCAGTTTAAGGGGCTACGAGCAGTACTTC. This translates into CASSLRGYEQYF.

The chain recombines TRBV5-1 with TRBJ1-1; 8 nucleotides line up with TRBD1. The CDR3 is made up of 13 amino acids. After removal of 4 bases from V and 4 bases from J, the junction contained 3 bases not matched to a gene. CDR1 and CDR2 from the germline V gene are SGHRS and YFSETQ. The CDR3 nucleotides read TGCGCCAGCAGCAGACAGGGGAGCACTGAAGCTTTCTTT. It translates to CASSRQGSTEAFF. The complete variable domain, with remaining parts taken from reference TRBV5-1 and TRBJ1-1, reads KAGVTQTPRYLIKTRGQQVTLSCSPISGHRSVSWYQQTPGQGLQFLFEYFSETQRNKGNFPGRFSGRQFSNSRSEMNVSTLELGDSALYLCASSRQGSTEAFFGQGTRLTVV.

This CDR3 is CASTTLGSQQETQYF. In DNA, the CDR3 is TGTGCCAGCACCACCCTGGGGAGTCAACAAGAGACCCAGTACTTC. The chain has TRBV27 and TRBJ2-5, with D perhaps matching TRBD2 (5 bases). CDR1 is MNHEY, CDR2 SMNVEV, per germline (reference sequence). The ends were cut back, 7 bases at V and 2 bases at J, with 17 bases in the middle. The CDR3 has 15 residues.

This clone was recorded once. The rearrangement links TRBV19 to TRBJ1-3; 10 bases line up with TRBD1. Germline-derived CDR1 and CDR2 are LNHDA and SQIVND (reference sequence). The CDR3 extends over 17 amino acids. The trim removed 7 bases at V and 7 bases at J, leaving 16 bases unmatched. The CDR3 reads CASTPTRTGGFWNTIYF. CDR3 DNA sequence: TGTGCCAGTACCCCAACCCGGACAGGGGGTTTCTGGAACACCATATATTTT.

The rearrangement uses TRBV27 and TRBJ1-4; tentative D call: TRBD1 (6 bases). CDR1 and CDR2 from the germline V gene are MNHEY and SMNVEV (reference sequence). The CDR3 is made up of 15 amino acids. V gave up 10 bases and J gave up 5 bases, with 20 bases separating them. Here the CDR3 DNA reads TGTGCCACCGCAATGGACGGACAGACAAATGAAAAACTGTTTTTT. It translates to CATAMDGQTNEKLFF.

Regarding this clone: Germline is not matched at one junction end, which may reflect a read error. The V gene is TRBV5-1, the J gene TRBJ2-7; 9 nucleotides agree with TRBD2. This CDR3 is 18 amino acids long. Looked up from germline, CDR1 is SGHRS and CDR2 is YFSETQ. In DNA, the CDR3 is TGCGCCAGCAGCTCCCGATCCTCGAGACTAGCGGAAACCTACGAGCGGTACTTC. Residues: CASSSRSSRLAETYERYF.

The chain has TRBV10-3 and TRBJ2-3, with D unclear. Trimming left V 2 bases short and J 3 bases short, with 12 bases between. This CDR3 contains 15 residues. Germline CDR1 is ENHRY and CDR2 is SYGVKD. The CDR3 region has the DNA TGTGCCATCAGTGAGCATGCGGATACAACAGATACGCAGTATTTT. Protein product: CAISEHADTTDTQYF.

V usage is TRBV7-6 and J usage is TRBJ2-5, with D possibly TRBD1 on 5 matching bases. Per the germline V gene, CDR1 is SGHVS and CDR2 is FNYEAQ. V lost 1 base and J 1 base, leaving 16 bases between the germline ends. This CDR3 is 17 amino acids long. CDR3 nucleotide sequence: TGTGCCAGCAGCTTAGACGAGCTCAGGGTTAGCCAAGAGACCCAGTACTTC. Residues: CASSLDELRVSQETQYF.

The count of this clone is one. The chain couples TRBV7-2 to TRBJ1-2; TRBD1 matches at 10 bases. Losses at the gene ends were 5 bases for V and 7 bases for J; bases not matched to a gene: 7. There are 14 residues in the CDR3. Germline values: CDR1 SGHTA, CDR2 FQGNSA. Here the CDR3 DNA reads TGTGCCAGCAGCGCACTAGGACAGGGGGTTGGCTACACCTTC. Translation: CASSALGQGVGYTF.

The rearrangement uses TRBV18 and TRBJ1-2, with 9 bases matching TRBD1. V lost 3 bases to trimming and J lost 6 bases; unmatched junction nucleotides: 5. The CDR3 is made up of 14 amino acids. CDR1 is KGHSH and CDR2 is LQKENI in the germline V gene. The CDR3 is CASSPGQGLHGYTF. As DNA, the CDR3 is TGTGCCAGCTCACCGGGACAGGGACTCCATGGCTACACCTTC.

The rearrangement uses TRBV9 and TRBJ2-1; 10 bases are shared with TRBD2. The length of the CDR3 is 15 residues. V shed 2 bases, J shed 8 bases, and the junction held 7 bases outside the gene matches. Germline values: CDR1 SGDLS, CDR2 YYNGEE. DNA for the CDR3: TGTGCCAGCAGCGTGGGACTAGCGTCGATCGATGAGCAGTTCTTC. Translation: CASSVGLASIDEQFF.

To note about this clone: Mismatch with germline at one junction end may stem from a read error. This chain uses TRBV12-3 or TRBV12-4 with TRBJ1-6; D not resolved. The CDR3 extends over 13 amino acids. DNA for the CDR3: TGTGCCAGCAGTTTACGGGGAAATTCACTCCTCCACTTT. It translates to CASSLRGNSLLHF.

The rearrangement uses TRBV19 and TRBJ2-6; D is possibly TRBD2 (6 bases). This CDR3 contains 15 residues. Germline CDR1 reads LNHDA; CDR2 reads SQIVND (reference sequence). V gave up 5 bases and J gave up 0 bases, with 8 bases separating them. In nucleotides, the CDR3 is TGTGCCAGTAGTCGGGGGAACTCTGGGGCCAACGTCCTGACTTTC. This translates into CASSRGNSGANVLTF.

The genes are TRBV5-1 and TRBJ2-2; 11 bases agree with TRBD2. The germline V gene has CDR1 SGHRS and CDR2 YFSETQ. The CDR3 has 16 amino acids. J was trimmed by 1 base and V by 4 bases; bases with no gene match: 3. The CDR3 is CASSPLAGGNTGELFF. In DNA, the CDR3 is TGCGCCAGCAGCCCTCTAGCGGGGGGGAACACCGGGGAGCTGTTTTTT.

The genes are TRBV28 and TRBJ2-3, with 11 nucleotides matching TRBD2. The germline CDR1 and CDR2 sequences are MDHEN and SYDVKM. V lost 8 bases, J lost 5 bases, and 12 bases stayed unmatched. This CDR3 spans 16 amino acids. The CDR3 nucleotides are TGTGCCAGCGGTTCAGTACTAGCGGGGGACGTAGATACGCAGTATTTT. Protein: CASGSVLAGDVDTQYF.

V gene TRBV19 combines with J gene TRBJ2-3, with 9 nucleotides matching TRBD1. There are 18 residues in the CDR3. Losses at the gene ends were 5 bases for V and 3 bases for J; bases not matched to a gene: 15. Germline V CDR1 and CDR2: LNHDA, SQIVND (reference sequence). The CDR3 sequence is CASSQSKGGTGITDTQYF. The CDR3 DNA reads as TGTGCCAGTAGTCAGTCCAAAGGGGGGACAGGGATTACAGATACGCAGTATTTT. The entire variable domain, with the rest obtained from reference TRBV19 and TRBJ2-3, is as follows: DGGITQSPKYLFRKEGQNVTLSCEQNLNHDAMYWYRQDPGQGLRLIYYSQIVNDFQKGDIAEGYSVSREKKESFPLTVTSAQKNPTAFYLCASSQSKGGTGITDTQYFGPGTRLTVL.

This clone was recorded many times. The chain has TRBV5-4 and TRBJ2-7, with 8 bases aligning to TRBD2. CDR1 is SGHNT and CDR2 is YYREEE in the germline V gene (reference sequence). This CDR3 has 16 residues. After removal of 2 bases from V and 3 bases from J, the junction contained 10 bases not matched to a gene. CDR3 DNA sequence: TGTGCCAGCAGCTTTGAGGGGACTAGTCTATACTACGAGCAGTACTTC. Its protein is CASSFEGTSLYYEQYF.

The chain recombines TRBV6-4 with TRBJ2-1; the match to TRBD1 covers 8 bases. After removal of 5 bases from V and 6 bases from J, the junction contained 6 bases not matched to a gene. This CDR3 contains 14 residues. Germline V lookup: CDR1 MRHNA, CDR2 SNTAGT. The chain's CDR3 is CASSPTGDSNEQFF. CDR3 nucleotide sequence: TGTGCCAGCAGTCCGACAGGGGACTCCAATGAGCAGTTCTTC.

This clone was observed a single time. CDR3 sequence reads: CASSRTGARSPLHF. The CDR3 nucleotides are TGTGCCAGCAGCCGAACAGGGGCGCGTTCACCCCTCCACTTT. The chain joins TRBV6-2 or TRBV6-3 to TRBJ1-6; 7 bases map to TRBD1. V gave up 6 bases and J gave up 9 bases; unmatched junction bases: 8. CDR3 size: 14 residues. Germline V gives CDR1 MNHEY, CDR2 SVGEGT.

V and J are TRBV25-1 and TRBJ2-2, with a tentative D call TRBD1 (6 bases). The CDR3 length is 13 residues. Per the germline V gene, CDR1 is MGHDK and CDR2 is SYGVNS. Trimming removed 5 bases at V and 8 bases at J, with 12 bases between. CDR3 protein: CASSTYRVGELFF. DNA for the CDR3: TGTGCCAGCAGTACCTACAGGGTAGGGGAGCTGTTTTTT.

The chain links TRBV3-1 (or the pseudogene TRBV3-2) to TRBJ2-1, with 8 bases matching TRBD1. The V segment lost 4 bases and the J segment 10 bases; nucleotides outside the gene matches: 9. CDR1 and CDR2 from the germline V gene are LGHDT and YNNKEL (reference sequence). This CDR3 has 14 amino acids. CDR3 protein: CASSLAGTGIEQFF. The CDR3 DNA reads TGTGCCAGCAGCCTAGCCGGGACAGGTATCGAGCAGTTCTTC.

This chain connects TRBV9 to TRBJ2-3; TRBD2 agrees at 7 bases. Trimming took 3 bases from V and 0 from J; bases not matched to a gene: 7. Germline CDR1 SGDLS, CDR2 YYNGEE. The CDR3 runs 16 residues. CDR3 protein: CASSGRSGVSTDTQYF. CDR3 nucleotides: TGTGCCAGCAGCGGGCGGAGCGGGGTGAGCACAGATACGCAGTATTTT.

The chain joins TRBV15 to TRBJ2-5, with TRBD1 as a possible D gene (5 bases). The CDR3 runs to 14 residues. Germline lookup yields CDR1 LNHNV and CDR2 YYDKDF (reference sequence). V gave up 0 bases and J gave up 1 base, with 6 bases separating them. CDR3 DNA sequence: TGTGCCACCAGCAGAGAAGACAGCCAAGAGACCCAGTACTTC. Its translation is CATSREDSQETQYF.

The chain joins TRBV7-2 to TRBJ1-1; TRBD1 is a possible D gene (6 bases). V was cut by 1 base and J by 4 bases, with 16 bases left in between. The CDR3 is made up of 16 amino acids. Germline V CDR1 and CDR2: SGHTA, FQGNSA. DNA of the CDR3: TGTGCCAGCAGCTTAGATGGGGGCAGGGTCGGCACTGAAGCTTTCTTT. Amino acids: CASSLDGGRVGTEAFF.

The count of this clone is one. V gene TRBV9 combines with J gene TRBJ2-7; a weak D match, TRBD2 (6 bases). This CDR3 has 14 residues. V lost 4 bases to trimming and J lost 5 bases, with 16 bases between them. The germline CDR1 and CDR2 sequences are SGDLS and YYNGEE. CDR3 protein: CASSTSGLPHEQYF. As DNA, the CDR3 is TGTGCCAGCAGCACTTCCGGACTACCACACGAGCAGTACTTC.

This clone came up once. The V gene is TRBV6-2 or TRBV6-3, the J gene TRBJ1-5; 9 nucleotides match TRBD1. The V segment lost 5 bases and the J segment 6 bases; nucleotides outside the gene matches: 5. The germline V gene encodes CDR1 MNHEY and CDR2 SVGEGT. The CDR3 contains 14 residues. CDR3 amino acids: CASSGRQGGQPQHF. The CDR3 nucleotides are TGTGCCAGCAGTGGAAGACAGGGGGGTCAGCCCCAGCATTTT.

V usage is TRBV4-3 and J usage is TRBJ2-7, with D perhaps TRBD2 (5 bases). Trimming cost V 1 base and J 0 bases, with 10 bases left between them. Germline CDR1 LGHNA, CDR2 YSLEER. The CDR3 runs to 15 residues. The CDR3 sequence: CASSQAAAGSYEQYF. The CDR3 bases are TGCGCCAGCAGCCAAGCGGCTGCGGGCTCCTACGAGCAGTACTTC.

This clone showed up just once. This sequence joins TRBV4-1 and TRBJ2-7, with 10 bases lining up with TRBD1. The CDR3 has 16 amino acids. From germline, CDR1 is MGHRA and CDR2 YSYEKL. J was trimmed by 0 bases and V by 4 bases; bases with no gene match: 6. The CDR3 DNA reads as TGCGCCAGCAGCCCTTCCGGGACAGGGGACTCCTACGAGCAGTACTTC. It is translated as CASSPSGTGDSYEQYF.

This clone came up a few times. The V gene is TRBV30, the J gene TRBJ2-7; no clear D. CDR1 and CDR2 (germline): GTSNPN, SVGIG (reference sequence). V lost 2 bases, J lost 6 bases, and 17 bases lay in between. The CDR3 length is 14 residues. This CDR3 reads CAWSFGSGGSEQYF. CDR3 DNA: TGTGCCTGGAGTTTTGGGTCAGGTGGGTCCGAGCAGTACTTC.